The present T cell receptor (beta chain) was sequenced within a study of prognosis after radiotherapy for stage I lung cancer. The overall study: The patients, all with stage I non-small cell lung cancer, were enrolled between 2018 and January 2019. Medical inoperability applied to all of the non-small cell lung cancer patients.

Two-round multiplex PCR, the amplification method, yielded TCR beta CDR3 from genomic DNA. First-round PCR used primers specific to each TRBV and TRBJ gene. TCRdb reanalysed the multiplex PCR reads using MiXCR and keeps one entry per CDR3 protein. The sample shows 20,000 to 30,000 distinct CDR3 sequences, around 41% of them seen only once. Study-level points and caveats: Patients who had metastases reportedly showed TRBV and TRBJ gene usage that varied from that of patients who did not.

Patients were all node-negative on CT and PET/CT, lacking prior chemotherapy, radiotherapy or other malignancies. Many counts were recorded for this clonotype. Its matching antigen is unknown. The receptor comes from a donor of 50 years or more with non-small cell lung cancer. The specimen was PBMCs, collected before or after stereotactic body radiation therapy (not recorded which).

CDR3 residues: CATSGTSGRQETQYF. DNA of the CDR3: TGTGCCACCAGCGGGACTAGCGGGAGACAGGAGACCCAGTACTTC. This sequence joins TRBV15 and TRBJ2-5, with 14 nucleotides matching TRBD2. V was pared by 5 bases and J by 5 bases, with 4 bases of the junction left unmatched. The CDR3 extends over 15 amino acids. The germline CDR1 and CDR2 sequences are LNHNV and YYDKDF (reference sequence).